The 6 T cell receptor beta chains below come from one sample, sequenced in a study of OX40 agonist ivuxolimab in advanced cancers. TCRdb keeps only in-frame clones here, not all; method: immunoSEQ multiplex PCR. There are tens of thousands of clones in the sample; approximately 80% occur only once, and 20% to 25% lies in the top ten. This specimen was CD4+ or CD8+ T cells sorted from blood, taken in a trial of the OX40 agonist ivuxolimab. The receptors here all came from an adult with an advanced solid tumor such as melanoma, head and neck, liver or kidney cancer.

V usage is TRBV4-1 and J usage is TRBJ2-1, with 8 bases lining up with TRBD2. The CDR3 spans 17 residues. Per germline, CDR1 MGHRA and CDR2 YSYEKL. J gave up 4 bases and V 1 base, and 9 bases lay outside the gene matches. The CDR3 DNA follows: TGCGCCAGCAGCCAAGGCTGGCGGGGGGACGCATACAATGAGCAGTTCTTC. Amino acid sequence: CASSQGWRGDAYNEQFF.

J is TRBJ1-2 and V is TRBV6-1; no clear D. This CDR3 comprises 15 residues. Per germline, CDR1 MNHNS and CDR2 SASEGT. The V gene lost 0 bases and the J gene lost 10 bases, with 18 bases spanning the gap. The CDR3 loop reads CASSEAITESSHYTF. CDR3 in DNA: TGTGCCAGCAGTGAAGCAATTACAGAAAGCTCACACTACACCTTC.

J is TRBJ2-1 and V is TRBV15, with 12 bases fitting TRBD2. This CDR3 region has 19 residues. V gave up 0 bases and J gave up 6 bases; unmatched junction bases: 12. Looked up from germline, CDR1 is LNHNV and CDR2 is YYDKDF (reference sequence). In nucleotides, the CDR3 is TGTGCCACCAGCAGAGATCAATTACGACTAGCGGGAGAAGCCAATGAGCAGTTCTTC. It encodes CATSRDQLRLAGEANEQFF.

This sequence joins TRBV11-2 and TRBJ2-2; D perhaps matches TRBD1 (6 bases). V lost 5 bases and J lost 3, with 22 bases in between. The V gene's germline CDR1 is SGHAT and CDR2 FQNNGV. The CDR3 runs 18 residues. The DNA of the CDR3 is TGTGCCAGCAGCCCTTCCTCGTGGCGGACAGCCTACACCGGGGAGCTGTTTTTT. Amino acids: CASSPSSWRTAYTGELFF. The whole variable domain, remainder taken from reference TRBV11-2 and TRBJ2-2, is EAGVAQSPRYKIIEKRQSVAFWCNPISGHATLYWYQQILGQGPKLLIQFQNNGVVDDSQLPKDRFSAERLKGVDSTLKIQPAKLEDSAVYLCASSPSSWRTAYTGELFFGEGSRLTVL.

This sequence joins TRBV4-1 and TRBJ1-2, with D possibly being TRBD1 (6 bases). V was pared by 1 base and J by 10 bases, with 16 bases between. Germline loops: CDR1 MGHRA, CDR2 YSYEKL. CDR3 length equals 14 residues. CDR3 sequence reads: CASSQGRGKANYTF. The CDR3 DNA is TGCGCCAGCAGCCAAGGGAGGGGGAAGGCGAACTACACCTTC.

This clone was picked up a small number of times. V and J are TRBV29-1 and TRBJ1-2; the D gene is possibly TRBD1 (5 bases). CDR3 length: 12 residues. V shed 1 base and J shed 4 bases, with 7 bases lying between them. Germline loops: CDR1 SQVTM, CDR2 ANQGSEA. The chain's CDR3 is CSVEGDRYGYTF. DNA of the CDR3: TGCAGCGTTGAAGGGGACCGCTATGGCTACACCTTC. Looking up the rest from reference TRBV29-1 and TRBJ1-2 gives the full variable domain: SAVISQKPSRDICQRGTSLTIQCQVDSQVTMMFWYRQQPGQSLTLIATANQGSEATYESGFVIDKFPISRPNLTFSTLTVSNMSPEDSSIYLCSVEGDRYGYTFGSGTRLTVV.